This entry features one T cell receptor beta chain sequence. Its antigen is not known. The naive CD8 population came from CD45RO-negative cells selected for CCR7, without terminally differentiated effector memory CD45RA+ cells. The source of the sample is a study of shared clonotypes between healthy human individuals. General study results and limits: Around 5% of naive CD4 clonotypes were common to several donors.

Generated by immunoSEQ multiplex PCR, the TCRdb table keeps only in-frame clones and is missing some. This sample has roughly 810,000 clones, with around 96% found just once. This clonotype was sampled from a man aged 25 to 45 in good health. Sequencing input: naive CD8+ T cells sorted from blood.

The CDR3 sequence: CASREIRATEAFF. The DNA of the CDR3 is TGTGCCAGCAGGGAAATCCGAGCGACTGAAGCTTTCTTT. The chain uses TRBV27 and TRBJ1-1; D is ambiguous. Per the germline V gene, CDR1 is MNHEY and CDR2 is SMNVEV (reference sequence). V was cut by 6 bases and J by 5 bases, with 13 bases left in between. The CDR3 covers 13 residues.